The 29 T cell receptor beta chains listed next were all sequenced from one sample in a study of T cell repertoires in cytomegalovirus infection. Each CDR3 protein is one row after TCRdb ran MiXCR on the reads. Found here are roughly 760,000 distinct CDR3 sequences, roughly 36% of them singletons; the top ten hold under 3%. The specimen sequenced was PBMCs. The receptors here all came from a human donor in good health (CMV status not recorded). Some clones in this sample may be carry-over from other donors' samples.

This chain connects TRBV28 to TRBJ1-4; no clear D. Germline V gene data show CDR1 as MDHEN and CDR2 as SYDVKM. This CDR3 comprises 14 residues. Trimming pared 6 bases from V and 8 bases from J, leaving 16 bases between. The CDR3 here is CASRPVWVNEKLFF. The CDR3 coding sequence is TGTGCCAGCAGACCGGTTTGGGTTAACGAAAAACTGTTTTTT.

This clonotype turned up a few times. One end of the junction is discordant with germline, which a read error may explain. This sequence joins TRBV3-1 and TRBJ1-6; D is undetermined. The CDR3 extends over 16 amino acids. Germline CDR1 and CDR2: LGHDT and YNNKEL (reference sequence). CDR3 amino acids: CASSQEAGSFNSPLHF. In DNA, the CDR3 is TGTGCCAGCAGCCAAGAGGCGGGGTCCTTTAATTCACCCCTCCACTTT.

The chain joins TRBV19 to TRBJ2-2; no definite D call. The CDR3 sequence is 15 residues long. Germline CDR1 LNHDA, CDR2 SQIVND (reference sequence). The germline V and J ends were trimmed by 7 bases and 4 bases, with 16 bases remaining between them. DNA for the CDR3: TGTGCCAGTACGAGGCCGACCAGCCGCACCGGGGAGCTGTTTTTT. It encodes CASTRPTSRTGELFF.

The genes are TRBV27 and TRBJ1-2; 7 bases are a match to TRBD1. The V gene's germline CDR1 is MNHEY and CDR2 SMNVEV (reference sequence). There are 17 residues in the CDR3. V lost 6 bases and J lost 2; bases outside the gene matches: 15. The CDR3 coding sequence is TGTGCCAGCAGATCTATAACGGGGGACAGCCCCAACTATGGCTACACCTTC. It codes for CASRSITGDSPNYGYTF.

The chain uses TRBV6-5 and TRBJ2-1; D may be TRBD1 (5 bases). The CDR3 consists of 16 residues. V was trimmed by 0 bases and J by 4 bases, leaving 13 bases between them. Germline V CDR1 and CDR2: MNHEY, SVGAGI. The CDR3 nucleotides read TGTGCCAGCAGTTACTCGAGGCAGGGCGGTTACAATGAGCAGTTCTTC. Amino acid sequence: CASSYSRQGGYNEQFF.

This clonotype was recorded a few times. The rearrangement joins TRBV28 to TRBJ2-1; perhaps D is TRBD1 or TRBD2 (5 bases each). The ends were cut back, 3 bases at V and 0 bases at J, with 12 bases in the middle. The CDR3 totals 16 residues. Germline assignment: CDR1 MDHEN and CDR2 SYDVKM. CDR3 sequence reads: CASSFLRGDSYNEQFF. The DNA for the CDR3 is TGTGCCAGCAGTTTCCTGAGAGGGGACTCCTACAATGAGCAGTTCTTC.

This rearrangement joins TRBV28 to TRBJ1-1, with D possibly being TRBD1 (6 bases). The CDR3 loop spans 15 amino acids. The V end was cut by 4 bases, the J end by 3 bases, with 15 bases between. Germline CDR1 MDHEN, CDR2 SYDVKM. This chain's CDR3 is CASSWWNRADTEAFF. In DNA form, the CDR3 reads TGTGCCAGCAGTTGGTGGAACAGGGCGGACACTGAAGCTTTCTTT.

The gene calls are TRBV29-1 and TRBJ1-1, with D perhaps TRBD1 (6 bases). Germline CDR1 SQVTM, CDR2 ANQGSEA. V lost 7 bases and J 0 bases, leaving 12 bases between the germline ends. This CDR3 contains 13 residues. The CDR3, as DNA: TGCAGCGCGGGGGGACATTTGAACACTGAAGCTTTCTTT. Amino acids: CSAGGHLNTEAFF.

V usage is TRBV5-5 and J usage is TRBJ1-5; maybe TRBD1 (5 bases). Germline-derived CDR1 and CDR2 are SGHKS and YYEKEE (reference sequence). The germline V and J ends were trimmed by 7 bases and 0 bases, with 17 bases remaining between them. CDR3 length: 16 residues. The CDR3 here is CASAPGAVYSNQPQHF. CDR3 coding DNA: TGTGCCAGCGCCCCTGGGGCTGTATATAGCAATCAGCCCCAGCATTTT.

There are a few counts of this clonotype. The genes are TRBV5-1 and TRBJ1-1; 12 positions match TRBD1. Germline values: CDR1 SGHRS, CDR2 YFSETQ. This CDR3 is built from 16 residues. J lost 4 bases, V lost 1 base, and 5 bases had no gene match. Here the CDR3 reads CASSLHPGQGATEAFF. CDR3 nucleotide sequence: TGCGCCAGCAGCTTGCATCCGGGACAGGGGGCCACTGAAGCTTTCTTT. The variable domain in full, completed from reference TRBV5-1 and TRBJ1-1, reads KAGVTQTPRYLIKTRGQQVTLSCSPISGHRSVSWYQQTPGQGLQFLFEYFSETQRNKGNFPGRFSGRQFSNSRSEMNVSTLELGDSALYLCASSLHPGQGATEAFFGQGTRLTVV.

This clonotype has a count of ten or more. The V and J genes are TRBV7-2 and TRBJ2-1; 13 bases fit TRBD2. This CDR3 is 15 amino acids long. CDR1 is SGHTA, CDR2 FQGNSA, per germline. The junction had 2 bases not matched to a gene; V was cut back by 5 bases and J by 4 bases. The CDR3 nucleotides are TGTGCCAGCAGCCGGACTAGCGGGAGATACAATGAGCAGTTCTTC. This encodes CASSRTSGRYNEQFF.

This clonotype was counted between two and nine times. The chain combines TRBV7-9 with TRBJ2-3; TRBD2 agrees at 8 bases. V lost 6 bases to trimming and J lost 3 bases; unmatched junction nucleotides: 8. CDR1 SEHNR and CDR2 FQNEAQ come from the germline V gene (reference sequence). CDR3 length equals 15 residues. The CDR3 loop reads CASRGASGGTDTQYF. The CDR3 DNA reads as TGTGCCAGCAGAGGTGCCAGCGGGGGAACAGATACGCAGTATTTT.

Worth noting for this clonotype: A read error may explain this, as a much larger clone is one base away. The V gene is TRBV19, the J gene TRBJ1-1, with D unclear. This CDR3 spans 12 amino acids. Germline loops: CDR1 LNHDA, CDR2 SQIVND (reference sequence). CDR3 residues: CASSWTGTEALF. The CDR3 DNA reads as TGTGCCAGTAGTTGGACGGGCACTGAAGCTTTATTT.

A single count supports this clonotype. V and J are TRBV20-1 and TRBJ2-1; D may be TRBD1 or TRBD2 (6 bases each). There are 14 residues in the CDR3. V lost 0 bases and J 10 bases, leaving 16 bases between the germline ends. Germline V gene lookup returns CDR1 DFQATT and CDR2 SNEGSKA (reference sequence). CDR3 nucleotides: TGCAGTGCTAGAGACTGGACCCCCGGGGGCGAGCAGTTCTTC. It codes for CSARDWTPGGEQFF.

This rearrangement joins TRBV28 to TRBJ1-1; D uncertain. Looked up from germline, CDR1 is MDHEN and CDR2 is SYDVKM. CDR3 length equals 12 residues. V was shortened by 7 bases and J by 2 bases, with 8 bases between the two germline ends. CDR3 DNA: TGTGCCAGCATAGTGGGAAACACTGAAGCTTTCTTT. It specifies CASIVGNTEAFF.

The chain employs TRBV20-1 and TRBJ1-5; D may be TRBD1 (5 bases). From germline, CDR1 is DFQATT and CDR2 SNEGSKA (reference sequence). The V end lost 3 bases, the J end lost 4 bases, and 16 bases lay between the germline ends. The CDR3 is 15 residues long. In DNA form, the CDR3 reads TGCAGTGCTAGCCCTCTCCCGAACAGGAATCAGCCCCAGCATTTT. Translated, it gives CSASPLPNRNQPQHF.

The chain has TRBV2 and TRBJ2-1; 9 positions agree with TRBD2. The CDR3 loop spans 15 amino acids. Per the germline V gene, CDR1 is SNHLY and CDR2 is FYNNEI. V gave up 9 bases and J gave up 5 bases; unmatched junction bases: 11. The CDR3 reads CARGKEGGRDNEQFF. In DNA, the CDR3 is TGTGCCAGAGGAAAAGAGGGCGGGAGGGACAATGAGCAGTTCTTC.

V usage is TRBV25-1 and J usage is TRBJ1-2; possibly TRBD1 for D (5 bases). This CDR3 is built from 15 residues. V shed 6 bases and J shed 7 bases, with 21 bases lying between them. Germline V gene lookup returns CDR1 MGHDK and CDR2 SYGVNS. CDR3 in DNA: TGTGCCAGCAGGGAGATTAGGGGCCTCGGGAGTGGCTACACCTTC. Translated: CASREIRGLGSGYTF.

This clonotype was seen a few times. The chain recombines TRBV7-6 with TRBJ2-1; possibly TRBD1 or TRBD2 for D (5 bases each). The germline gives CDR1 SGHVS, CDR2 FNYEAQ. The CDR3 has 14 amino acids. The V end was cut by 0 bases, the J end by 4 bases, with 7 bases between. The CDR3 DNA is TGTGCCAGCAGCTTAGCGGGGGAATACAATGAGCAGTTCTTC. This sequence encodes CASSLAGEYNEQFF.

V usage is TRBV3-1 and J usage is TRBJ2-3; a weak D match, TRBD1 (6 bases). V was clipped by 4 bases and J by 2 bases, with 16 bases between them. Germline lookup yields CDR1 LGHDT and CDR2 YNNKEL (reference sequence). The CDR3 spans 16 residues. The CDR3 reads CASSPREGGFTDTQYF. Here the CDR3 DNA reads TGTGCCAGCAGCCCCCGGGAAGGGGGTTTCACAGATACGCAGTATTTT.

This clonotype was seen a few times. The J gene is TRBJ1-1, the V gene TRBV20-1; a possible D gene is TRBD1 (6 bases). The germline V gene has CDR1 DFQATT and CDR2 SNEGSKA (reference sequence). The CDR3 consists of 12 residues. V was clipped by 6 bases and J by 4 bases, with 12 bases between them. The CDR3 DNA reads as TGCAGTGCCCTACAGGGAGGCACTGAAGCTTTCTTT. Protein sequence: CSALQGGTEAFF.

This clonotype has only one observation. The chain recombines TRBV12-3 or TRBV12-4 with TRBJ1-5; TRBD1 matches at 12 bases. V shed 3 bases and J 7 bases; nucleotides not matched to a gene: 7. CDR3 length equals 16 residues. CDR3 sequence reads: CASSLGTGGSGQPQHF. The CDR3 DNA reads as TGTGCCAGCAGTTTGGGGACAGGGGGCTCGGGGCAGCCCCAGCATTTT.

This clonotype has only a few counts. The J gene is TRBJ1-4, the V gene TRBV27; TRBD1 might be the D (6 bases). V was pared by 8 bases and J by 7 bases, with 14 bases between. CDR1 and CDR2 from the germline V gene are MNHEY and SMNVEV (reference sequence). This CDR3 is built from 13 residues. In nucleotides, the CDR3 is TGTGCCAGCCGGTGGGGAGGGGGTGAAAAACTGTTTTTT. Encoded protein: CASRWGGGEKLFF.

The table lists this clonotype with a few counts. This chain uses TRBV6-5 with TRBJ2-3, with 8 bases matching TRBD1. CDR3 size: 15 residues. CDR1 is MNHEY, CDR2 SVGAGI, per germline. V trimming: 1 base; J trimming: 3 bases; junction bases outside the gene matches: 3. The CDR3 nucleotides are TGTGCCAGCAGTTACTACAGGGGGGTTACAGATACGCAGTATTTT. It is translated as CASSYYRGVTDTQYF.

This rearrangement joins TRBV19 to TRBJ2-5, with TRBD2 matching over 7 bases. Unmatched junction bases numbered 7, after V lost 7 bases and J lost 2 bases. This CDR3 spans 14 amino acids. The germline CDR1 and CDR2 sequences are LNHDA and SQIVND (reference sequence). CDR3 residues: CASNRAGVQETQYF. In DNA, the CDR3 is TGTGCCAGTAATAGGGCGGGAGTACAAGAGACCCAGTACTTC. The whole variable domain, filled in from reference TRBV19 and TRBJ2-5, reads DGGITQSPKYLFRKEGQNVTLSCEQNLNHDAMYWYRQDPGQGLRLIYYSQIVNDFQKGDIAEGYSVSREKKESFPLTVTSAQKNPTAFYLCASNRAGVQETQYFGPGTRLLVL.

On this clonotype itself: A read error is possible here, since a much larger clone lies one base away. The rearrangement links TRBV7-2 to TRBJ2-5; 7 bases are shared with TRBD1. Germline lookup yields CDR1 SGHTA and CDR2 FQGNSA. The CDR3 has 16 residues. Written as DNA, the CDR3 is TGTGCCATCAGCTTAGTTGGGACAGTAAGGGGAGAGACCCAGTACTTC. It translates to CAISLVGTVRGETQYF.

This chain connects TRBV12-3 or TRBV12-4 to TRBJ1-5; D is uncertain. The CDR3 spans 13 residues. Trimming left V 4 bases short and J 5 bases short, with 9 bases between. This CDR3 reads CASSWSDHQPQHF. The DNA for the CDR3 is TGTGCCAGCAGTTGGTCGGATCATCAGCCCCAGCATTTT.

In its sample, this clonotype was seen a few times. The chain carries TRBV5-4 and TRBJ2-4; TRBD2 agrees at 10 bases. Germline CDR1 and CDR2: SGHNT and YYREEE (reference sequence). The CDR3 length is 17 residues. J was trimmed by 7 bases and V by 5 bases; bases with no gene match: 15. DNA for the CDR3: TGTGCCAGCAGTCAACGACAAGCGGGGGGGCGGGATAACATTCAGTACTTC. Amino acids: CASSQRQAGGRDNIQYF.

CDR3 loop: CASSQTGGTAFF. CDR3 DNA sequence: TGTGCCAGCAGCCAGACGGGGGGTACGGCTTTCTTT. The chain uses TRBV7-3 and TRBJ1-1, with D possibly being TRBD1 (5 bases). V was trimmed by 5 bases and J by 11 bases, leaving 15 bases between them. CDR3 length: 12 residues. Germline lookup yields CDR1 SGHTA and CDR2 FQGTGA. The full variable domain, rest sourced from reference TRBV7-3 and TRBJ1-1, is GAGVSQTPSNKVTEKGKYVELRCDPISGHTALYWYRQSLGQGPEFLIYFQGTGAADDSGLPNDRFFAVRPEGSVSTLKIQRTERGDSAVYLCASSQTGGTAFFGQGTRLTVV.